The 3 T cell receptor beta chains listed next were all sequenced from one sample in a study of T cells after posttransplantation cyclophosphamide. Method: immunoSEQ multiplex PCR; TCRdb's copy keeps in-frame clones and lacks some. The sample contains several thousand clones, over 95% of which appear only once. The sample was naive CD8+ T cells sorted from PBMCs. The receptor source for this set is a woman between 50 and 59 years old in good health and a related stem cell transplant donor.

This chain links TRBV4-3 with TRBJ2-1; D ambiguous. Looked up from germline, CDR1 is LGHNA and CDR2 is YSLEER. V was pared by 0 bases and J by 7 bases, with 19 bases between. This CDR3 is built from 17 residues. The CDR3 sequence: CASSQDDPSGFGNEQFF. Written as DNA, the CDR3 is TGCGCCAGCAGCCAAGATGACCCGAGTGGATTCGGGAATGAGCAGTTCTTC.

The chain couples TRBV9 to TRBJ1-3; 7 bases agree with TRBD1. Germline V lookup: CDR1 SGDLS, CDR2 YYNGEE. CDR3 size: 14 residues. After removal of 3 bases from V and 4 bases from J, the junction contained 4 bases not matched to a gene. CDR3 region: CASSAGGKGNTIYF. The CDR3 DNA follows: TGTGCCAGCAGCGCAGGGGGGAAAGGAAACACCATATATTTT.

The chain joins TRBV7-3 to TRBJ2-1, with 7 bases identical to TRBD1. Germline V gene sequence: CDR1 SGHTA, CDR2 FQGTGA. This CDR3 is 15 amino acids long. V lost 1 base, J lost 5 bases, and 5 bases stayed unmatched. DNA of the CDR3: TGTGCCAGCAGCTTAAAGAGCAGGGGGAACAATGAGCAGTTCTTC. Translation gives CASSLKSRGNNEQFF. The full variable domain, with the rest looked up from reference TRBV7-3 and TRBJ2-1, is GAGVSQTPSNKVTEKGKYVELRCDPISGHTALYWYRQSLGQGPEFLIYFQGTGAADDSGLPNDRFFAVRPEGSVSTLKIQRTERGDSAVYLCASSLKSRGNNEQFFGPGTRLTVL.